What follows are 29 T cell receptor beta chains derived from one specimen sequenced in a study of cytomegalovirus exposure and HLA in healthy donors. PCR involved 60 Vbeta and 13 Jbeta primers. Libraries were prepared by immunoSEQ multiplex PCR; TCRdb keeps only in-frame clonotypes and omits some of them. The sample contains approximately 59,000 clones, almost 80% of which appear only once. The sample comprised PBMCs. Receptor source: a girl aged 10-17 years in good health and CMV-seropositive.

J is TRBJ2-1 and V is TRBV2; 9 bases are shared with TRBD2. The CDR3 loop spans 14 amino acids. Germline V gives CDR1 SNHLY, CDR2 FYNNEI. The V and J ends lost 8 bases and 6 bases, in that order; junction bases with no gene match: 8. The CDR3 here is CASGGLASSNEQFF. In DNA form, the CDR3 reads TGTGCCAGCGGAGGACTAGCGTCTAGCAATGAGCAGTTCTTC.

CDR3 DNA sequence: TGTGCCAGCAGTGACTGGAAGGCAGGTGGCTACACCTTC. Protein product: CASSDWKAGGYTF. The chain links TRBV6-4 to TRBJ1-2, with D uncertain. V was cut by 1 base and J by 7 bases, with 10 bases left in between. The CDR3 sequence is 13 residues long. The germline gives CDR1 MRHNA, CDR2 SNTAGT.

The chain links TRBV5-1 to TRBJ2-7; possibly TRBD2 for D (6 bases). From germline, CDR1 is SGHRS and CDR2 YFSETQ. Trimming pared 6 bases from V and 1 base from J, leaving 17 bases between. CDR3 length equals 15 residues. The CDR3 spells CASKPGGTESYEQYF. The CDR3, as DNA: TGCGCCAGCAAGCCCGGCGGGACGGAGTCCTACGAGCAGTACTTC.

The gene calls are TRBV28 and TRBJ2-7; D gene unclear. This CDR3 region has 13 residues. Trimming removed 1 base from V and 2 bases from J, with 6 bases in between. The germline V gene has CDR1 MDHEN and CDR2 SYDVKM. The CDR3 loop reads CASSLSQTYEQYF. The CDR3 region has the DNA TGTGCCAGCAGTTTATCACAGACCTACGAGCAGTACTTC.

The V gene is TRBV25-1, the J gene TRBJ1-3; TRBD1 matches 8 bases. Germline values: CDR1 MGHDK, CDR2 SYGVNS. With 8 bases clipped from V and 1 base from J, the junction kept 4 bases outside the gene matches. CDR3 length: 14 residues. The CDR3 DNA reads TGTGCCAGCGGGACAGGTTCATCTGGAAACACCATATATTTT. This codes for CASGTGSSGNTIYF.

This clone was detected a few times. The V gene is TRBV5-5, the J gene TRBJ1-6; TRBD1 might be the D (6 bases). CDR1 SGHKS and CDR2 YYEKEE come from the germline V gene (reference sequence). The CDR3 covers 15 residues. V lost 4 bases and J 4 bases, leaving 12 bases between the germline ends. The CDR3 loop reads CASSIGTNYNSPLHF. The CDR3 region has the DNA TGTGCCAGCAGCATAGGGACAAATTATAATTCACCCCTCCACTTT.

The chain uses TRBV30 and TRBJ2-2; 7 positions match TRBD2. CDR3 size: 16 residues. CDR1 and CDR2 (germline): GTSNPN, SVGIG (reference sequence). Losses at the gene ends were 0 bases for V and 5 bases for J; bases not matched to a gene: 9. CDR3 in DNA: TGTGCCTGGAGTGTCGGGGCTAGCGGTTGGACCGGGGAGCTGTTTTTT. Translation: CAWSVGASGWTGELFF. The complete variable domain, with remaining parts taken from reference TRBV30 and TRBJ2-2, reads SQTIHQWPATLVQPVGSPLSLECTVEGTSNPNLYWYRQAAGRGLQLLFYSVGIGQISSEVPQNLSASRPQDRQFILSSKKLLLSDSGFYLCAWSVGASGWTGELFFGEGSRLTVL.

This chain joins TRBV6-4 and TRBJ2-1, with 13 bases that match TRBD2. CDR3 length: 15 residues. Losses at the gene ends were 5 bases for V and 7 bases for J; bases not matched to a gene: 5. Germline CDR1 MRHNA, CDR2 SNTAGT. As DNA, the CDR3 is TGTGCCAGCAGTATGACTAGCGGGAGGAGGAATGAGCAGTTCTTC. Protein product: CASSMTSGRRNEQFF.

The chain uses TRBV10-3 and TRBJ1-5; no clear D. The V gene's germline CDR1 is ENHRY and CDR2 SYGVKD. V was clipped by 4 bases and J by 6 bases, with 13 bases between them. The length of the CDR3 is 14 residues. The CDR3 DNA sequence: TGTGCCATCAGTGTGGGCCAAGATGGTCAGCCCCAGCATTTT. Translated, it gives CAISVGQDGQPQHF.

This sequence joins TRBV29-1 and TRBJ2-7; D possibly corresponds to TRBD1 (6 bases). The CDR3 contains 13 residues. Trimming removed 6 bases from V and 2 bases from J, with 14 bases in between. CDR1 is SQVTM, CDR2 ANQGSEA, per germline. The CDR3 protein is CSVETGKAYEQYF. The CDR3 nucleotides read TGCAGCGTGGAAACAGGGAAAGCCTACGAGCAGTACTTC.

CDR3: CASRMGGDQPQHF. CDR3 nucleotides: TGTGCCAGCAGAATGGGAGGGGATCAGCCCCAGCATTTT. The chain carries TRBV7-8 and TRBJ1-5, with a tentative D call TRBD1 (5 bases). Germline V gives CDR1 SGHVS, CDR2 FQNEAQ. Trimming took off 6 bases at V and 5 bases at J, with 11 bases between the two ends. The CDR3 is made up of 13 amino acids.

The V gene is TRBV30, the J gene TRBJ1-2; 10 bases align to TRBD1. V trimming: 0 bases; J trimming: 7 bases; junction bases outside the gene matches: 11. Per the germline V gene, CDR1 is GTSNPN and CDR2 is SVGIG (reference sequence). This CDR3 is built from 16 residues. For the CDR3, the DNA is TGTGCCTGGAGTGTACTTCGGACAGGGGGGGAGGTTGGCTACACCTTC. Protein product: CAWSVLRTGGEVGYTF.

The chain employs TRBV29-1 and TRBJ2-3; tentative D call: TRBD1 (6 bases). The CDR3 runs 15 residues. V was clipped by 4 bases and J by 4 bases, with 18 bases between them. Per the germline V gene, CDR1 is SQVTM and CDR2 is ANQGSEA. CDR3 sequence (DNA): TGCAGCGTTGCGATCCAGGGGCCCCGGGCAGATACGCAGTATTTT. Its translation: CSVAIQGPRADTQYF.

V usage is TRBV2 and J usage is TRBJ1-2, with a tentative D call TRBD1 (6 bases). The germline V and J ends were trimmed by 2 bases and 4 bases, with 14 bases remaining between them. The CDR3 length is 15 residues. CDR1 is SNHLY, CDR2 FYNNEI, per germline. The CDR3 region is CASSENLGQSYGYTF. As DNA, the CDR3 is TGTGCCAGCAGTGAAAACTTAGGACAGTCCTATGGCTACACCTTC.

This chain connects TRBV5-4 to TRBJ1-1, with TRBD1 identical over 7 bases. The V segment lost 0 bases and the J segment 1 base; nucleotides outside the gene matches: 3. The V gene's germline CDR1 is SGHNT and CDR2 YYREEE (reference sequence). This CDR3 has 15 residues. The CDR3 loop reads CASSLVKGANTEAFF. DNA of the CDR3: TGTGCCAGCAGCTTGGTTAAGGGGGCGAACACTGAAGCTTTCTTT.

V usage is TRBV20-1 and J usage is TRBJ2-7, with D uncertain. The CDR3 runs to 11 residues. Germline V gene sequence: CDR1 DFQATT, CDR2 SNEGSKA (reference sequence). Trimming took off 4 bases at V and 4 bases at J, with 8 bases between the two ends. The CDR3 sequence: CSATLIYEQYF. As DNA, the CDR3 is TGCAGTGCTACCCTTATTTACGAGCAGTACTTC.

Of note for this clone: Other DNA variants within this sample encode the same CDR3. The gene calls are TRBV30 and TRBJ1-5, with TRBD1 matching 8 bases. The CDR3 is 16 residues long. From germline, CDR1 is GTSNPN and CDR2 SVGIG (reference sequence). V lost 4 bases and J lost 2; bases outside the gene matches: 10. The CDR3 protein is CAWNSGQGVGNQPQHF. The CDR3 region has the DNA TGTGCCTGGAACTCAGGACAGGGAGTAGGCAATCAGCCCCAGCATTTT.

The chain uses TRBV7-8 and TRBJ2-5, with TRBD1 matching 8 bases. Germline assignment: CDR1 SGHVS and CDR2 FQNEAQ. V shed 2 bases, J shed 4 bases, and the junction held 3 bases outside the gene matches. The CDR3 loop spans 14 amino acids. Written as DNA, the CDR3 is TGTGCCAGCAGCTTACAGGGGGCCGGAGAGACCCAGTACTTC. Amino acids: CASSLQGAGETQYF.

The chain recombines TRBV10-2 with TRBJ1-2; a possible D gene is TRBD1 (6 bases). V was shortened by 5 bases and J by 8 bases, with 15 bases between the two germline ends. The germline V gene has CDR1 WSHSY and CDR2 SAAADI. The CDR3 length is 13 residues. CDR3 region: CASSPEVDRGYTF. DNA for the CDR3: TGCGCCAGCAGTCCAGAAGTAGACAGGGGCTACACCTTC.

The sample holds a few counts of this clone. This sequence joins TRBV5-1 and TRBJ2-3, with D uncertain. Germline CDR1 SGHRS, CDR2 YFSETQ. The CDR3 has 13 amino acids. Trimming stripped 0 bases from V and 4 bases from J, with 6 bases between. CDR3 coding DNA: TGCGCCAGCAGCTTGGAGATAGCAGATACGCAGTATTTT. Amino acid sequence: CASSLEIADTQYF.

The chain combines TRBV5-1 with TRBJ2-3; D gene uncertain. Germline loops: CDR1 SGHRS, CDR2 YFSETQ. V lost 1 base to trimming and J lost 0 bases, with 6 bases between them. The CDR3 is made up of 14 amino acids. The CDR3 sequence is CASSLRVSTDTQYF. The CDR3, as DNA: TGCGCCAGCAGCTTGCGGGTGAGCACAGATACGCAGTATTTT. The full variable domain, rest sourced from reference TRBV5-1 and TRBJ2-3, is KAGVTQTPRYLIKTRGQQVTLSCSPISGHRSVSWYQQTPGQGLQFLFEYFSETQRNKGNFPGRFSGRQFSNSRSEMNVSTLELGDSALYLCASSLRVSTDTQYFGPGTRLTVL.

The rearrangement joins TRBV9 to TRBJ1-3; TRBD1 matches at 7 bases. The germline gives CDR1 SGDLS, CDR2 YYNGEE. There are 15 residues in the CDR3. The trim removed 6 bases at V and 2 bases at J, leaving 8 bases unmatched. CDR3 protein: CASTPLGTAGNTIYF. CDR3 in DNA: TGTGCCAGCACCCCCTTAGGGACAGCTGGAAACACCATATATTTT.

This clone showed up just a few times. The chain uses TRBV15 and TRBJ1-1, with D possibly being TRBD1 (5 bases). CDR1 and CDR2 (germline): LNHNV, YYDKDF (reference sequence). V was clipped by 5 bases and J by 8 bases, with 21 bases between them. The CDR3 consists of 15 residues. The DNA for the CDR3 is TGTGCCACCAGCGGAACCACGACAGCCATAACCGAAGCTTTCTTT. Its protein product is CATSGTTTAITEAFF. The full variable domain, with the rest looked up from reference TRBV15 and TRBJ1-1, is DAMVIQNPRYQVTQFGKPVTLSCSQTLNHNVMYWYQQKSSQAPKLLFHYYDKDFNNEADTPDNFQSRRPNTSFCFLDIRSPGLGDTAMYLCATSGTTTAITEAFFGQGTRLTVV.

V and J are TRBV6-5 and TRBJ2-7; TRBD2 might be the D (5 bases). The CDR3 loop spans 12 amino acids. V was shortened by 6 bases and J by 7 bases, with 13 bases between the two germline ends. The germline V gene has CDR1 MNHEY and CDR2 SVGAGI. CDR3 nucleotides: TGTGCCAGCAGCGATACACGGGGAGAGCAGTACTTC. Protein sequence: CASSDTRGEQYF.

The chain has TRBV18 and TRBJ2-7; no reliable D call. This CDR3 comprises 14 residues. Germline V gene data show CDR1 as KGHSH and CDR2 as LQKENI. V was shortened by 2 bases and J by 2 bases, with 10 bases between the two germline ends. CDR3 region: CASSPGPFAYEQYF. In DNA form, the CDR3 reads TGTGCCAGCTCACCAGGCCCCTTTGCCTACGAGCAGTACTTC.

The CDR3 DNA reads TGCAGTGGCGCCACCGCCTACGAGCAGTACTTC. Encoded protein: CSGATAYEQYF. J is TRBJ2-7 and V is TRBV20-1; D call uncertain. CDR3 size: 11 residues. Trimming pared 7 bases from V and 2 bases from J, leaving 9 bases between. The germline gives CDR1 DFQATT, CDR2 SNEGSKA (reference sequence).

In this sample, this clone turned up a few times. The CDR3 DNA is TGTGCCAGCCCCGGGCCCGTGGAGGGATCCTACGAGCAGTACTTC. Protein product: CASPGPVEGSYEQYF. The chain combines TRBV6-6 with TRBJ2-7, with a possible D match to TRBD2 (6 bases). The germline V gene has CDR1 MNHNY and CDR2 SVGAGI (reference sequence). CDR3 size: 15 residues. Trimming removed 8 bases from V and 1 base from J, with 18 bases in between.

J is TRBJ1-5 and V is TRBV6-5; 7 nucleotides match TRBD1. The V segment lost 6 bases and the J segment 7 bases; nucleotides outside the gene matches: 9. Germline CDR1 is MNHEY and CDR2 is SVGAGI. The CDR3 has 14 residues. CDR3 amino acids: CASSPEQGRQPQHF. The CDR3 bases are TGTGCCAGCAGCCCAGAACAGGGGAGACAGCCCCAGCATTTT.

In DNA, the CDR3 is TGTGCCAGCAGTGAAGCTGACACCCGGGCGGGGGGCGAAAAACTGTTTTTT. Translation gives CASSEADTRAGGEKLFF. The chain uses TRBV2 and TRBJ1-4; a possible D gene is TRBD1 (6 bases). CDR3 length: 17 residues. Germline V lookup: CDR1 SNHLY, CDR2 FYNNEI. V dropped 0 bases and J dropped 8 bases, with 19 bases sitting between them. The full variable domain, rest sourced from reference TRBV2 and TRBJ1-4, is EPEVTQTPSHQVTQMGQEVILRCVPISNHLYFYWYRQILGQKVEFLVSFYNNEISEKSEIFDDQFSVERPDGSNFTLKIRSTKLEDSAMYFCASSEADTRAGGEKLFFGSGTQLSVL.